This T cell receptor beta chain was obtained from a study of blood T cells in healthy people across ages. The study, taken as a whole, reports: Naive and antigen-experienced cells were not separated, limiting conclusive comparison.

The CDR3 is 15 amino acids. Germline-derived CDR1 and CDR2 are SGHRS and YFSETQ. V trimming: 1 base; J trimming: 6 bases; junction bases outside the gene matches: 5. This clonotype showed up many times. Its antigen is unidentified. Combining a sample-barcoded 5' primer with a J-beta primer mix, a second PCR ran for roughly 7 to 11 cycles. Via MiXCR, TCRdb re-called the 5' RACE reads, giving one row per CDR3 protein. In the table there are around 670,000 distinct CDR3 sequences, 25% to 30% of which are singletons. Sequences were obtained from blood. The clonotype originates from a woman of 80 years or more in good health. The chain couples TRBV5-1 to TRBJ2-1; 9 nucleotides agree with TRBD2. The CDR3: CASSLMAGGFNEQFF. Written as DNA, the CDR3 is TGCGCCAGCAGCTTGATGGCGGGGGGGTTCAATGAGCAGTTCTTC.